This T cell receptor (beta chain) derives from a study of T cell responses to AZD1222 COVID-19 vaccine. Using immunoSEQ multiplex PCR, the repertoire was profiled, and TCRdb retains in-frame clones only, with some absent. Of 150,000 to 200,000 clones listed, 80% to 95% are singletons. Details on this clone: Its cognate antigen is unknown.

The germline V and J ends were trimmed by 5 bases and 1 base, with 8 bases remaining between them. CDR3 length: 13 residues. Germline V lookup: CDR1 SGHAT, CDR2 FQNNGV. Study-wide results and caveats: There were repertoire samples only from the period after the peak T cell response.

This TCR was sampled from an adult in good health. V and J are TRBV11-2 and TRBJ1-1, with D perhaps matching TRBD1 (5 bases). The sample consisted of peripheral blood, taken on day 0 of AZD1222 vaccination. The CDR3 DNA reads TGTGCCAGCAGCACGACAGCGAACACTGAAGCTTTCTTT. Its translation: CASSTTANTEAFF.